Detailed here is one T cell receptor beta chain. Its antigen is still unknown. The sample originates from a study of T cell repertoires in cytomegalovirus infection. About the research overall: Public TCR beta signature analysis indicated the presence of both CMV infection and matching HLA type. Regarding the study as a whole: Cumulative public TCR beta family frequency identified CMV carriers with the relevant HLA. Dominating the ex vivo response were HLA-C-restricted CMV-specific TCR beta clonotypes.

This CDR3 comprises 15 residues. The V gene lost 1 base and the J gene lost 2 bases, with 9 bases spanning the gap. The germline gives CDR1 SGHTA, CDR2 FQGTGA. TCRdb ran MiXCR on the reads and lists one entry per CDR3 protein. Seen here are approximately 990,000 distinct CDR3 sequences, around 29% observed once, and the top ten hold roughly 13%. This clonotype originated in a human donor in good health (CMV status not recorded). Some clones in this sample may be carry-over from other donors' samples. The J gene is TRBJ2-1, the V gene TRBV7-3; D is uncertain. The sequenced sample was cultured CD8+ T cells from PBMCs, obtained from culture after CMV antigen stimulation. The CDR3 sequence is CASSLIQGPYNEQFF. DNA for the CDR3: TGTGCCAGCAGCTTAATCCAAGGTCCCTACAATGAGCAGTTCTTC.